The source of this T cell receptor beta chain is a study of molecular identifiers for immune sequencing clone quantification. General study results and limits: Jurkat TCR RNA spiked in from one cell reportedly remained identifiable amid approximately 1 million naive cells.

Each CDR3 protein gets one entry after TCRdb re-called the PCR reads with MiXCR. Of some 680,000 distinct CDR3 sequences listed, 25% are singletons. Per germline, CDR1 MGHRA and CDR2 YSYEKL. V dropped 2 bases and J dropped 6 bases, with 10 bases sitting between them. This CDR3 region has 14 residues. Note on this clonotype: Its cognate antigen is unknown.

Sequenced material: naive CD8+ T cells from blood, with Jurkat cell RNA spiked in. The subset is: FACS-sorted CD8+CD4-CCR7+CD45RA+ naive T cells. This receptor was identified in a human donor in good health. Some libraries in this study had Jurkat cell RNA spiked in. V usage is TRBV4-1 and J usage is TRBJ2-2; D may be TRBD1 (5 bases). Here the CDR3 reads CASSQIQGAGELFF. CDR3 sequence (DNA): TGCGCCAGCAGCCAAATTCAGGGTGCCGGGGAGCTGTTTTTT.